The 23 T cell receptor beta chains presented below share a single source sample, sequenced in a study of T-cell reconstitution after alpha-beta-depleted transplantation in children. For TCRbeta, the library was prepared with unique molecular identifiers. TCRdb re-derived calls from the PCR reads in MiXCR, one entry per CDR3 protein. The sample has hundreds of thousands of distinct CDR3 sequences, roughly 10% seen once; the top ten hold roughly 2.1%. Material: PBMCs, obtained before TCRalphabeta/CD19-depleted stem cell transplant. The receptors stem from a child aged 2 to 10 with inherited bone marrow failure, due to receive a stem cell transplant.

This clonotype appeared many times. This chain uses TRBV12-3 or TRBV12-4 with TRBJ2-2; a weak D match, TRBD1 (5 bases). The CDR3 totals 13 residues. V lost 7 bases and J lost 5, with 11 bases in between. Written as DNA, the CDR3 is TGTGCCAGCAAAGCCAGGGTGACCGGGGAGCTGTTTTTT. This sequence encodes CASKARVTGELFF.

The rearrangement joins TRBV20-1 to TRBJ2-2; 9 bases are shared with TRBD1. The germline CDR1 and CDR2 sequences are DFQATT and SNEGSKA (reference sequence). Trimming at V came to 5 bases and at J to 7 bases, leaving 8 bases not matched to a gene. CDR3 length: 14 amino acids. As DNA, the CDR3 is TGCAGTGCTTCCGGGACAGGGTTTGGCGGGGAGCTGTTTTTT. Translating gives CSASGTGFGGELFF.

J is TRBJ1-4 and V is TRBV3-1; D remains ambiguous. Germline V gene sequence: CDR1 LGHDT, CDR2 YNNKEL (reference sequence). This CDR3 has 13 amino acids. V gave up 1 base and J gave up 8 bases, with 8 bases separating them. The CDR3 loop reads CASSQGLGEKLFF. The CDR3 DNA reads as TGTGCCAGCAGCCAAGGACTGGGAGAAAAACTGTTTTTT.

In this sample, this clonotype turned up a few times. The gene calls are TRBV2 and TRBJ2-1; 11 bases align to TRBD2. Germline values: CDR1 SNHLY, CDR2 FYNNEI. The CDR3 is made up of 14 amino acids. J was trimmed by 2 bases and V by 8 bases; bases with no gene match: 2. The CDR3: CASGLAGPYNEQFF. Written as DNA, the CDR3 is TGTGCCAGCGGACTAGCGGGCCCCTACAATGAGCAGTTCTTC.

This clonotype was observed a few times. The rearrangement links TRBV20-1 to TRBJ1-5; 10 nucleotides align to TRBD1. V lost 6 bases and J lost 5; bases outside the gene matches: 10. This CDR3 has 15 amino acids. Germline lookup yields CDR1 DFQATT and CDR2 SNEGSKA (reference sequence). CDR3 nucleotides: TGCAGTGCCCGCCAGGGACAGGGGTGGGATCAGCCCCAGCATTTT. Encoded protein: CSARQGQGWDQPQHF.

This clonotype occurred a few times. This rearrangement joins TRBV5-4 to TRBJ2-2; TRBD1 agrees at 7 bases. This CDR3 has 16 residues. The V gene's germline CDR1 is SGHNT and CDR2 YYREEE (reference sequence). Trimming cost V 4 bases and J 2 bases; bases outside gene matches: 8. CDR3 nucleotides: TGTGCCAGCAGCGCCCCGGGACAGATAAACACCGGGGAGCTGTTTTTT. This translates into CASSAPGQINTGELFF.

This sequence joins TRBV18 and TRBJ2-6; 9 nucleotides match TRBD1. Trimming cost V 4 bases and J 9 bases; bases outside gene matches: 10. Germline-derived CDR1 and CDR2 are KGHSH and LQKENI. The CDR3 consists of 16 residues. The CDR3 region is CASSQARDRGYNVLTF. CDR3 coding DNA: TGTGCCAGCTCACAGGCCCGAGACAGGGGGTACAACGTCCTGACTTTC. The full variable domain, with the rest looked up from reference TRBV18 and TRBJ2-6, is NAGVMQNPRHLVRRRGQEARLRCSPMKGHSHVYWYRQLPEEGLKFMVYLQKENIIDESGMPKERFSAEFPKEGPSILRIQQVVRGDSAAYFCASSQARDRGYNVLTFGAGSRLTVL.

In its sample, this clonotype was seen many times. CDR3 nucleotides: TGTGCCAGCACCGTGGGGGCCGGAGGTCAGCCCCAGCATTTT. This gives the protein CASTVGAGGQPQHF. This chain connects TRBV2 to TRBJ1-5; TRBD1 is a possible D gene (6 bases). The CDR3 has 14 amino acids. CDR1 and CDR2 from the germline V gene are SNHLY and FYNNEI. V lost 7 bases and J lost 6, with 16 bases in between.

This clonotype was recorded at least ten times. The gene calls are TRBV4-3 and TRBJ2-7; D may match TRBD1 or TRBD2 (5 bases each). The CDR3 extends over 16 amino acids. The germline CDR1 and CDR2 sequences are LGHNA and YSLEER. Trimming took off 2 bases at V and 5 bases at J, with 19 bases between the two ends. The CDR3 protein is CASSQRGEGVRNEQYF. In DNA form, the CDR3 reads TGCGCCAGCAGCCAAAGGGGAGAGGGAGTGAGGAACGAGCAGTACTTC.

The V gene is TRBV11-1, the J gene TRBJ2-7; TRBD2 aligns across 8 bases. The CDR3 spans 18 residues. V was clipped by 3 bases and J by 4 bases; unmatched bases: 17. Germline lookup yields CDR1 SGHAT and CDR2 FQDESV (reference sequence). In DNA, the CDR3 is TGTGCCAGCAGCTTGACCCCAGGACTAGCCAAAAGACCTTACGAGCAGTACTTC. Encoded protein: CASSLTPGLAKRPYEQYF.

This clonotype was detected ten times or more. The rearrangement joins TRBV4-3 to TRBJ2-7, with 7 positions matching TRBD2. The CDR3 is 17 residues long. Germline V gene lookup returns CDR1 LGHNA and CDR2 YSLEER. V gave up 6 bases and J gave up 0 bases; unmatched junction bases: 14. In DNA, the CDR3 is TGCGCCAGCAGTCCAGCGGGACTCGAAACGAGCTCCTACGAGCAGTACTTC. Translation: CASSPAGLETSSYEQYF.

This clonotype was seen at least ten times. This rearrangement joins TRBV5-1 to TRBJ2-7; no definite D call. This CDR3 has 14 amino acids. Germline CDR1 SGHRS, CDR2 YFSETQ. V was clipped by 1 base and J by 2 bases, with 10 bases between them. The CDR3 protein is CASSLSYQTYEQYF. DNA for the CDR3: TGCGCCAGCAGCTTGTCCTATCAAACCTACGAGCAGTACTTC.

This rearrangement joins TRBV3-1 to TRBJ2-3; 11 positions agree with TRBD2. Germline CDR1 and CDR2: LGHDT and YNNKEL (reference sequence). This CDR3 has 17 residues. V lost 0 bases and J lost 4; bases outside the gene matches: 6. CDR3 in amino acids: CASSQELAGGSADTQYF. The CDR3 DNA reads TGTGCCAGCAGCCAAGAGTTAGCGGGAGGGTCCGCAGATACGCAGTATTTT.

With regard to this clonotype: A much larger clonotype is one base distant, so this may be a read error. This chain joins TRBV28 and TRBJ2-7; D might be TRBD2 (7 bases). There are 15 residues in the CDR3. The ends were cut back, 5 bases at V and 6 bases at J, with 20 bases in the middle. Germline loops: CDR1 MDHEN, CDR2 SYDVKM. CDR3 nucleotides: TGTGCCAGCAGTCTCCGGGACGGGGGGCTCGGCGAGCAGTACTTC. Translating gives CASSLRDGGLGEQYF.

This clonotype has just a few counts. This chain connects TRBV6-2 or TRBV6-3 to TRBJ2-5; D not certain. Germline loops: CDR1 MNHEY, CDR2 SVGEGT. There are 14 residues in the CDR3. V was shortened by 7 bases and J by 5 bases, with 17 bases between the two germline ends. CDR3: CASTDAPPEETQYF. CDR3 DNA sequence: TGTGCCAGCACCGACGCCCCTCCCGAGGAGACCCAGTACTTC.

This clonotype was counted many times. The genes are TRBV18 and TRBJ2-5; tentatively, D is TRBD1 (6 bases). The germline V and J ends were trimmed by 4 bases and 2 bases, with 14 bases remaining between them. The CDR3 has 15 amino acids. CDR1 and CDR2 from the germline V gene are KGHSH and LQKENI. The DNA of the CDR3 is TGTGCCAGCTCACAATCAGGGGCTAGACAAGAGACCCAGTACTTC. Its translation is CASSQSGARQETQYF. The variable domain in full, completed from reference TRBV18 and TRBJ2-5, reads NAGVMQNPRHLVRRRGQEARLRCSPMKGHSHVYWYRQLPEEGLKFMVYLQKENIIDESGMPKERFSAEFPKEGPSILRIQQVVRGDSAAYFCASSQSGARQETQYFGPGTRLLVL.

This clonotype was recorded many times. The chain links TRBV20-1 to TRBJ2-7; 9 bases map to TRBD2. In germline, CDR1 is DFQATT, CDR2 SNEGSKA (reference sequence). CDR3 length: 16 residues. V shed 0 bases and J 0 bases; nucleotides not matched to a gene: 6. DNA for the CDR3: TGCAGTGCTAGAGATATATTGACTAGCGGCTCCTACGAGCAGTACTTC. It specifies CSARDILTSGSYEQYF.

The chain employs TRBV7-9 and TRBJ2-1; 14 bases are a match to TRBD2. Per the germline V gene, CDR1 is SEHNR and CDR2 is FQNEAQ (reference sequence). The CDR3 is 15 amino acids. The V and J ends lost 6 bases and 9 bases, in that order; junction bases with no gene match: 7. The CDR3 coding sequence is TGTGCCAGCAGTTCGACTAGCGGGAGGGCCGGTGAGCAGTTCTTC. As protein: CASSSTSGRAGEQFF.

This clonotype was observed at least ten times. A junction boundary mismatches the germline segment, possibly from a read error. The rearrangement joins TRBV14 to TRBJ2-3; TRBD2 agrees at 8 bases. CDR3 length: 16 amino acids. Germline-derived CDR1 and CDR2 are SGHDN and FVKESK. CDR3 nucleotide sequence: TGTGCCAGCAGCCTGAGGACTAGCTGGCCTTCAGATTCGCAGTATTTT. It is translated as CASSLRTSWPSDSQYF.

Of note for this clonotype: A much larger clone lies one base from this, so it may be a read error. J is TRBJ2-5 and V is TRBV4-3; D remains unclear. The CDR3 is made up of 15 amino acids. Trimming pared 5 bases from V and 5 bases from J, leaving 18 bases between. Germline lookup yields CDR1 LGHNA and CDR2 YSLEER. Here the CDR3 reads CASSDLGPSGETQYF. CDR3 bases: TGCGCCAGCAGCGATCTCGGCCCTTCTGGGGAGACCCAGTACTTC.

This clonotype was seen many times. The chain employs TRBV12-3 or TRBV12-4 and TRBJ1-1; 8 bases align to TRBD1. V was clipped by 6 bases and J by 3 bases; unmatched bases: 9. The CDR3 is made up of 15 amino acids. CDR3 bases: TGTGCCAGCAGAAACTCAGGGGGCCCATACACTGAAGCTTTCTTT. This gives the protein CASRNSGGPYTEAFF.

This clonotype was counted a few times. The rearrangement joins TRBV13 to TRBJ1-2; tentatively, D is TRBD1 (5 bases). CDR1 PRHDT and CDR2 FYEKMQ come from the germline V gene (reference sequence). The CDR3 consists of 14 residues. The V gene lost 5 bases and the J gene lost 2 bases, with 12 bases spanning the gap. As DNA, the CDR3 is TGTGCCAGCAGCCAAGGCGAGGGGAACTATGGCTACACCTTC. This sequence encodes CASSQGEGNYGYTF.

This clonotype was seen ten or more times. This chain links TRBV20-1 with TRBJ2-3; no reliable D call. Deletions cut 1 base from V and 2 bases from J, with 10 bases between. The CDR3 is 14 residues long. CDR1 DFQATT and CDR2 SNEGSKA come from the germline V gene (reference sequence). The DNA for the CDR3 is TGCAGTGCTAGAGTTGACCCAGACACAGATACGCAGTATTTT. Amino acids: CSARVDPDTDTQYF.